One and the same sample provided the 21 T cell receptor beta chains below, sequenced in a study of graft-versus-host responses after intestinal transplantation. Sequenced by immunoSEQ multiplex PCR; TCRdb stores in-frame clones only, minus some. The table records around 69,000 clones, 90% of them present only once. Antigens for these TCRs are unknown. The sequenced sample was unstimulated CD8+ T cells sorted from spleen or lymph node cells, obtained before transplant. These receptors came from a human donor who was the organ donor for an intestinal transplant.

The V gene is TRBV5-4, the J gene TRBJ1-1; 11 bases map to TRBD1. The CDR3 length is 14 residues. After removal of 3 bases from V and 4 bases from J, the junction contained 2 bases not matched to a gene. The V gene's germline CDR1 is SGHNT and CDR2 YYREEE (reference sequence). This CDR3 reads CASSYGTGGTEAFF. CDR3 coding DNA: TGTGCCAGCAGCTACGGGACAGGGGGCACTGAAGCTTTCTTT.

This chain joins TRBV28 and TRBJ2-7; D is perhaps TRBD1 (5 bases). Germline V gene sequence: CDR1 MDHEN, CDR2 SYDVKM. Trimming cost V 2 bases and J 3 bases, with 8 bases left between them. The CDR3 loop spans 13 amino acids. CDR3: CASSLGAYYEQYV. For the CDR3, the DNA is TGTGCCAGCAGTTTAGGGGCATACTACGAGCAGTACGTC.

This chain joins TRBV6-5 and TRBJ1-2; 12 bases are a match to TRBD1. This CDR3 has 14 amino acids. After removal of 7 bases from V and 5 bases from J, the junction contained 5 bases not matched to a gene. Per the germline V gene, CDR1 is MNHEY and CDR2 is SVGAGI. The CDR3 region is CASIPGQGAYGYTF. The DNA for the CDR3 is TGTGCCAGCATACCGGGACAGGGGGCATATGGCTACACCTTC.

V usage is TRBV9 and J usage is TRBJ1-2, with a possible D match to TRBD1 (5 bases). V was trimmed by 7 bases and J by 5 bases, leaving 18 bases between them. Germline CDR1 SGDLS, CDR2 YYNGEE. This CDR3 has 14 amino acids. The CDR3 DNA reads as TGTGCCAGCGGGGCCTACATCTTCATTTATGGCTACACCTTC. Encoded protein: CASGAYIFIYGYTF.

The chain joins TRBV28 to TRBJ2-2, with D unclear. V lost 3 bases to trimming and J lost 6 bases, with 5 bases between them. The germline CDR1 and CDR2 sequences are MDHEN and SYDVKM. The CDR3 is 12 residues long. CDR3 coding DNA: TGTGCCAGCAGTTTTTATGCCGGGGAGCTGTTTTTT. It yields the protein CASSFYAGELFF.

The CDR3 coding sequence is TGCAGCGTTGAGTTAGGCGGAGAGCAGTACGTC. This codes for CSVELGGEQYV. This chain connects TRBV29-1 to TRBJ2-7; no definite D call. CDR1 SQVTM and CDR2 ANQGSEA come from the germline V gene. The CDR3 is 11 residues long. Trimming removed 3 bases at V and 7 bases at J, with 10 bases between.

J is TRBJ1-2 and V is TRBV5-1; TRBD1 aligns across 8 bases. The CDR3 consists of 17 residues. Losses at the gene ends were 0 bases for V and 2 bases for J; bases not matched to a gene: 9. Germline CDR1 SGHRS, CDR2 YFSETQ. The CDR3 reads CASSLALGQAPNYGYTF. The CDR3 nucleotides are TGCGCCAGCAGCTTGGCTTTGGGACAGGCCCCCAACTATGGCTACACCTTC.

The V and J genes are TRBV5-4 and TRBJ2-7; TRBD1 might be the D (5 bases). Trimming left V 2 bases short and J 6 bases short, with 15 bases between. CDR3 length equals 14 residues. Germline loops: CDR1 SGHNT, CDR2 YYREEE (reference sequence). As DNA, the CDR3 is TGTGCCAGCAGCTTCCAGGGAACCTTTTTCGAGCAGTACGTC. Translation gives CASSFQGTFFEQYV.

The chain has TRBV28 and TRBJ1-2, with D tentatively TRBD1 (6 bases). Trimming took off 5 bases at V and 9 bases at J, with 13 bases between the two ends. This CDR3 is 12 amino acids long. CDR1 is MDHEN and CDR2 is SYDVKM in the germline V gene. DNA of the CDR3: TGTGCCAGCAGTCGGGCAGGGGTAAGCTACACCTTC. The encoded protein is CASSRAGVSYTF.

The chain combines TRBV7-3 with TRBJ2-2; tentative D call: TRBD2 (6 bases). Germline V CDR1 and CDR2: SGHTA, FQGTGA. The CDR3 extends over 17 amino acids. V was shortened by 3 bases and J by 0 bases, with 14 bases between the two germline ends. The CDR3 here is CASSFNPGLPNTGELFF. For the CDR3, the DNA is TGTGCCAGCAGCTTCAATCCGGGACTCCCGAACACCGGGGAGCTGTTTTTT. Using reference TRBV7-3 and TRBJ2-2 for the parts outside the CDR3, the full variable domain is GAGVSQTPSNKVTEKGKYVELRCDPISGHTALYWYRQSLGQGPEFLIYFQGTGAADDSGLPNDRFFAVRPEGSVSTLKIQRTERGDSAVYLCASSFNPGLPNTGELFFGEGSRLTVL.

This clone showed up just a few times. This CDR3 reads CASTPGGGFSGGAGTDTQYF. CDR3 in DNA: TGCGCCAGCACCCCCGGAGGGGGGTTTAGCGGGGGGGCCGGGACAGATACGCAGTATTTT. This chain connects TRBV5-1 to TRBJ2-3; 11 nucleotides line up with TRBD2. The CDR3 sequence is 20 residues long. Germline assignment: CDR1 SGHRS and CDR2 YFSETQ. V was pared by 6 bases and J by 3 bases, with 21 bases of the junction left unmatched.

The chain is built from TRBV19 and TRBJ2-1; 11 bases are shared with TRBD2. V gave up 4 bases and J gave up 3 bases; unmatched junction bases: 8. Germline CDR1 reads LNHDA; CDR2 reads SQIVND (reference sequence). This CDR3 is 17 amino acids long. The CDR3: CASSNSLAGGFYNEQFF. The CDR3 region has the DNA TGTGCCAGTAGTAACTCTCTAGCGGGGGGATTCTACAATGAGCAGTTCTTC.

This chain connects TRBV28 to TRBJ2-3; D might be TRBD2 (5 bases). The CDR3 covers 15 residues. V was cut by 3 bases and J by 2 bases, with 12 bases left in between. Per the germline V gene, CDR1 is MDHEN and CDR2 is SYDVKM. CDR3 sequence (DNA): TGTGCCAGCAGTTTTATTATCGGGAACACAGATACGCAGTATTTT. This codes for CASSFIIGNTDTQYF.

The V call is TRBV2, the J call TRBJ1-2; 11 positions agree with TRBD1. In germline, CDR1 is SNHLY, CDR2 FYNNEI. J gave up 0 bases and V 1 base, and 13 bases lay outside the gene matches. CDR3 size: 20 residues. The CDR3 spells CASSEEVYGDRGIANYGYTF. The DNA of the CDR3 is TGTGCCAGCAGTGAAGAAGTGTACGGGGACAGGGGGATAGCTAACTATGGCTACACCTTC.

This chain joins TRBV5-5 and TRBJ1-5, with TRBD1 matching 9 bases. The CDR3 is 14 residues long. V dropped 4 bases and J dropped 4; count of bases not matched to a gene: 3. Per germline, CDR1 SGHKS and CDR2 YYEKEE (reference sequence). In DNA form, the CDR3 reads TGTGCCAGCAGCACCGGGACAGGGAATCAGCCCCAGCATTTT. It translates to CASSTGTGNQPQHF.

This chain joins TRBV4-3 and TRBJ1-2, with TRBD1 identical over 8 bases. Trimming took 4 bases from V and 2 from J; bases not matched to a gene: 9. CDR3 length: 16 amino acids. The germline V gene encodes CDR1 LGHNA and CDR2 YSLEER. Here the CDR3 DNA reads TGCGCCAGCAGCCTATACCGACAGGGGTCAAACTATGGCTACACCTTC. This sequence encodes CASSLYRQGSNYGYTF.

The table lists this clone with a count of one. V is TRBV7-8 and J is TRBJ1-5, with TRBD1 matching 10 bases. V shed 4 bases, J shed 3 bases, and the junction held 9 bases outside the gene matches. Germline CDR1 is SGHVS and CDR2 is FQNEAQ. CDR3 size: 17 residues. The CDR3 here is CASSSSGTGVINQPQHF. The CDR3 DNA reads as TGTGCCAGCAGCTCATCCGGGACAGGGGTGATCAATCAGCCCCAGCATTTT.

The chain recombines TRBV13 with TRBJ1-6; D gene ambiguous. The V gene's germline CDR1 is PRHDT and CDR2 FYEKMQ (reference sequence). This CDR3 spans 16 amino acids. Between the trimmed V and J ends, which lost 1 base and 0 bases, there was a span of 7 bases. The CDR3, as DNA: TGTGCCAGCAGCTTAGCCGGGAGCTCCTATAATTCACCCCTCCACTTT. As protein: CASSLAGSSYNSPLHF.

The rearrangement joins TRBV4-1 to TRBJ1-6; no definite D call. V was pared by 1 base and J by 6 bases, with 13 bases between. Per germline, CDR1 MGHRA and CDR2 YSYEKL. The CDR3 consists of 16 residues. This chain's CDR3 is CASSQASGVANSPLHF. CDR3 sequence (DNA): TGCGCCAGCAGCCAAGCGAGTGGAGTAGCTAATTCACCCCTCCACTTT.

The CDR3 protein is CASSQDRQGREPQHF. The CDR3 DNA is TGCGCCAGCAGCCAAGATCGGCAGGGGAGGGAGCCCCAGCATTTT. The chain uses TRBV4-3 and TRBJ1-5; D perhaps matches TRBD1 (6 bases). CDR1 and CDR2 (germline): LGHNA, YSLEER. V was clipped by 0 bases and J by 8 bases, with 14 bases between them. This CDR3 has 15 amino acids.

This clone was found a few times. The V gene is TRBV6-1, the J gene TRBJ2-3; TRBD1 agrees at 7 bases. V shed 4 bases, J shed 2 bases, and the junction held 3 bases outside the gene matches. Looked up from germline, CDR1 is MNHNS and CDR2 is SASEGT. The CDR3 runs 14 residues. The CDR3 nucleotides read TGTGCCAGCAGTGGAGGGACAGCCACAGATACGCAGTATTTT. Translated, it gives CASSGGTATDTQYF.